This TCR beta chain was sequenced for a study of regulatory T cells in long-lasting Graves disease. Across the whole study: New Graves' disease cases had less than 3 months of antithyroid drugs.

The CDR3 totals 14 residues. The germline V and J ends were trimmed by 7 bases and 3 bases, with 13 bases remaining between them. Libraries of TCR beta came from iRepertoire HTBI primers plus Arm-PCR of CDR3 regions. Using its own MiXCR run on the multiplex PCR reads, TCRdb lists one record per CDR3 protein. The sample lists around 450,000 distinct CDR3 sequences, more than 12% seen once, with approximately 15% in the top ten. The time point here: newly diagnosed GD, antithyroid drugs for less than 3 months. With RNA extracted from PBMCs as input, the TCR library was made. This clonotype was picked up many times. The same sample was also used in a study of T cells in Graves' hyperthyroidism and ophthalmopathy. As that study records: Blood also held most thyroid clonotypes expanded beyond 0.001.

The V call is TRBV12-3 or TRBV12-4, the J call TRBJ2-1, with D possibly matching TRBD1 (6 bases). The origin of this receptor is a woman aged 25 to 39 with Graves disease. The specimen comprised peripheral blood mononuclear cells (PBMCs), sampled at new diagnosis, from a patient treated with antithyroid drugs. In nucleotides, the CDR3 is TGTGCCAGCACGACAGGATCCTACTACAATGAGCAGTTCTTC. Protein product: CASTTGSYYNEQFF.